Each of the 25 T cell receptor beta chains below was sequenced from the same sample in a study of identical twins. TCRdb re-derived calls from the 5' RACE reads in MiXCR, one entry per CDR3 protein. The sample shows 540,000 or so distinct CDR3 sequences, about 22% of them seen only once. This sample was shared with a second study, whose subject was yellow fever vaccine responses in identical twins.

The sequenced material came from CD4+ T cells sorted from blood. Receptors were obtained from a woman under 30 in good health.

This clonotype was counted only a few times. The rearrangement uses TRBV5-6 and TRBJ1-5; the D gene is possibly TRBD1 (6 bases). The CDR3 extends over 15 amino acids. Trimming removed 3 bases at V and 7 bases at J, with 17 bases between. Germline assignment: CDR1 SGHDT and CDR2 YYEEEE. The CDR3 DNA reads TGTGCCAGCAGCTCACAGGGAAAGGGTATACAGCCCCAGCATTTT. Translated: CASSSQGKGIQPQHF. Full variable domain (rest looked up from reference TRBV5-6 and TRBJ1-5): DAGVTQSPTHLIKTRGQQVTLRCSPKSGHDTVSWYQQALGQGPQFIFQYYEEEERQRGNFPDRFSGHQFPNYSSELNVNALLLGDSALYLCASSSQGKGIQPQHFGDGTRLSIL.

In this sample, this clonotype turned up a few times. V usage is TRBV25-1 and J usage is TRBJ1-2; D call uncertain. Germline CDR1 reads MGHDK; CDR2 reads SYGVNS. V was shortened by 2 bases and J by 4 bases, with 14 bases between the two germline ends. This CDR3 region has 15 residues. DNA of the CDR3: TGTGCCAGCAGTGAACGCGGGAGGAAGGCCTATGGCTACACCTTC. Its translation is CASSERGRKAYGYTF.

V is TRBV25-1 and J is TRBJ2-7, with TRBD2 matching 11 bases. The V gene end was trimmed by 6 bases and the J gene end by 6 bases; junction bases not matched to a gene: 10. The CDR3 runs 15 residues. Per germline, CDR1 MGHDK and CDR2 SYGVNS. The CDR3 sequence is CASRVAGGPVSEQYF. CDR3 nucleotide sequence: TGTGCCAGCAGAGTAGCGGGAGGGCCTGTGAGCGAGCAGTACTTC.

V is TRBV10-3 and J is TRBJ2-1; 8 bases agree with TRBD2. V gave up 0 bases and J gave up 0 bases; unmatched junction bases: 4. The CDR3 is made up of 17 amino acids. The germline V gene has CDR1 ENHRY and CDR2 SYGVKD. DNA of the CDR3: TGTGCCATCAGTGAGTCTGTAGCGGGGAGCTCCTACAATGAGCAGTTCTTC. This gives the protein CAISESVAGSSYNEQFF.

This clonotype was found many times. The V and J genes are TRBV28 and TRBJ1-2; 8 nucleotides agree with TRBD1. CDR3 size: 14 residues. Germline V CDR1 and CDR2: MDHEN, SYDVKM. The ends lost 4 bases at V and 4 bases at J; junction bases unmatched: 5. The CDR3 is CASSSPGQVYGYTF. In nucleotides, the CDR3 is TGTGCCAGCAGTTCCCCGGGACAGGTCTATGGCTACACCTTC.

The chain recombines TRBV10-3 with TRBJ1-1; the D is unclear. Trimming took 6 bases from V and 0 from J, leaving 8 bases between them. The CDR3 runs 13 residues. Germline V gene lookup returns CDR1 ENHRY and CDR2 SYGVKD. CDR3 nucleotides: TGTGCCATCAGGCCGACCGTGAACACTGAAGCTTTCTTT. This encodes CAIRPTVNTEAFF.

In its sample, this clonotype was seen a few times. V usage is TRBV28 and J usage is TRBJ2-7; maybe TRBD1 (6 bases). The CDR3 is made up of 15 amino acids. CDR1 is MDHEN and CDR2 is SYDVKM in the germline V gene. V gave up 5 bases and J gave up 6 bases, with 20 bases separating them. The CDR3 nucleotides are TGTGCCAGCAGTCGTACGACAGGTTCTCCTACCGAGCAGTACTTC. The encoded protein is CASSRTTGSPTEQYF.

This rearrangement joins TRBV6-5 to TRBJ2-1; D possibly corresponds to TRBD2 (6 bases). Trimming shortened V by 1 base and J by 0 bases, and 10 bases separated the two germline ends. The CDR3 totals 16 residues. Germline V CDR1 and CDR2: MNHEY, SVGAGI. This CDR3 reads CASSYLADRSYNEQFF. The CDR3 nucleotides read TGTGCCAGCAGTTACTTAGCGGATCGCTCCTACAATGAGCAGTTCTTC.

J is TRBJ2-2 and V is TRBV29-1; no definite D call. The CDR3 runs 12 residues. CDR1 is SQVTM and CDR2 is ANQGSEA in the germline V gene. V lost 3 bases and J 8 bases, leaving 10 bases between the germline ends. The CDR3 DNA is TGCAGCGTTGACCCTCGCCAAGGGGAGCTGTTTTTT. Translation gives CSVDPRQGELFF.

This chain connects TRBV2 to TRBJ2-1; TRBD2 aligns across 15 bases. V shed 6 bases and J 8 bases; nucleotides not matched to a gene: 2. Germline V gives CDR1 SNHLY, CDR2 FYNNEI. This CDR3 comprises 14 residues. In DNA form, the CDR3 reads TGTGCCAGCAGGGGGACTAGCGGGGGGTATGAGCAGTTCTTC. It is translated as CASRGTSGGYEQFF.

The chain combines TRBV7-8 with TRBJ2-5, with 13 bases aligning to TRBD2. Per germline, CDR1 SGHVS and CDR2 FQNEAQ. The CDR3 is 18 residues long. V gave up 4 bases and J gave up 2 bases; unmatched junction bases: 10. DNA of the CDR3: TGTGCCAGCAGCTACGGACTAGCGGGGGTGTACCTACAAGAGACCCAGTACTTC. Its translation: CASSYGLAGVYLQETQYF.

The V gene is TRBV7-6, the J gene TRBJ2-1; 8 bases fit TRBD2. V was clipped by 1 base and J by 8 bases; unmatched bases: 13. The germline V gene encodes CDR1 SGHVS and CDR2 FNYEAQ. The CDR3 contains 17 residues. The CDR3 nucleotides read TGTGCCAGCAGCTTAGGGATAAATAGCGGGGTGAAGGATGAGCAGTTCTTC. Amino acids: CASSLGINSGVKDEQFF.

V usage is TRBV18 and J usage is TRBJ2-6, with D uncertain. The V gene lost 2 bases and the J gene lost 0 bases, with 11 bases spanning the gap. The CDR3 is 17 residues long. CDR1 is KGHSH, CDR2 LQKENI, per germline. CDR3 sequence reads: CASSPSGQASGANVLTF. CDR3 bases: TGTGCCAGCTCACCATCGGGCCAAGCCTCTGGGGCCAACGTCCTGACTTTC.

This clonotype was detected only a few times. V and J are TRBV5-1 and TRBJ2-3; 8 nucleotides line up with TRBD2. With V trimmed by 3 bases and J by 0 bases, 12 bases remained unmatched. Germline V gene sequence: CDR1 SGHRS, CDR2 YFSETQ. The CDR3 length is 18 residues. CDR3 sequence: CASSSPSGSLISTDTQYF. Here the CDR3 DNA reads TGCGCCAGCAGCTCACCAAGCGGGAGCCTTATTAGCACAGATACGCAGTATTTT. The variable domain in full, completed from reference TRBV5-1 and TRBJ2-3, reads KAGVTQTPRYLIKTRGQQVTLSCSPISGHRSVSWYQQTPGQGLQFLFEYFSETQRNKGNFPGRFSGRQFSNSRSEMNVSTLELGDSALYLCASSSPSGSLISTDTQYFGPGTRLTVL.

This chain links TRBV4-1 with TRBJ1-2, with D perhaps matching TRBD1 (5 bases). The CDR3 spans 12 residues. From germline, CDR1 is MGHRA and CDR2 YSYEKL. The V and J ends lost 1 base and 7 bases respectively, with 7 bases between them. The DNA for the CDR3 is TGCGCCAGCAGCCAAGGGCAGGGTGGCTACACCTTC. Translating it yields CASSQGQGGYTF.

This clonotype was recorded once. The chain recombines TRBV10-3 with TRBJ2-7, with 8 bases identical to TRBD2. Germline V gene lookup returns CDR1 ENHRY and CDR2 SYGVKD. The CDR3 extends over 14 amino acids. V was pared by 8 bases and J by 6 bases, with 12 bases of the junction left unmatched. The CDR3 DNA sequence: TGTGCCATCGCGGAAACGGGAGGGCTAGGCGAGCAGTACTTC. Translated: CAIAETGGLGEQYF.

The chain couples TRBV20-1 to TRBJ2-3; D may match TRBD1 or TRBD2 (5 bases each). V lost 6 bases to trimming and J lost 2 bases, with 12 bases between them. The germline gives CDR1 DFQATT, CDR2 SNEGSKA (reference sequence). The CDR3 contains 13 residues. The CDR3 bases are TGCAGTGCCAGGGACCCCTTCACAGATACGCAGTATTTT. Amino acid sequence: CSARDPFTDTQYF.

This clonotype was found a few times. The V gene is TRBV12-3 or TRBV12-4, the J gene TRBJ1-5; D unclear. V was trimmed by 4 bases and J by 3 bases, leaving 10 bases between them. CDR3 size: 14 residues. The CDR3 bases are TGTGCCAGCAGTTCCCTACAGTTCAATCAGCCCCAGCATTTT. Amino acid sequence: CASSSLQFNQPQHF.

This clonotype was seen more than once but under ten times. The V and J genes are TRBV20-1 and TRBJ1-2; 7 nucleotides align to TRBD1. Germline CDR1 DFQATT, CDR2 SNEGSKA (reference sequence). V was clipped by 3 bases and J by 4 bases; unmatched bases: 8. The CDR3 runs 14 residues. CDR3 amino acids: CSASVGGDSYGYTF. The CDR3 DNA reads TGCAGTGCTAGCGTAGGGGGGGACAGCTATGGCTACACCTTC.

This clonotype has only a few counts. The chain joins TRBV7-9 to TRBJ1-1, with D possibly being TRBD1 (5 bases). Germline CDR1 is SEHNR and CDR2 is FQNEAQ (reference sequence). The V and J ends lost 0 bases and 11 bases respectively, with 19 bases between them. The CDR3 sequence is 15 residues long. The CDR3 sequence is CASSLAEGTPVIAFF. The CDR3 DNA reads TGTGCCAGCAGCTTAGCGGAAGGGACTCCAGTGATTGCTTTCTTT.

This clonotype was detected a few times. The chain has TRBV24-1 and TRBJ2-1; D not resolved. The V end lost 5 bases, the J end lost 6 bases, and 13 bases lay between the germline ends. Germline V gene sequence: CDR1 KGHDR, CDR2 SFDVKD. The CDR3 totals 14 residues. The CDR3 loop reads CATSGVGALNEQFF. DNA of the CDR3: TGTGCCACCAGTGGGGTAGGAGCCCTCAATGAGCAGTTCTTC.

This clonotype has only a few counts. The chain carries TRBV2 and TRBJ2-1; 10 nucleotides line up with TRBD2. In germline, CDR1 is SNHLY, CDR2 FYNNEI. This CDR3 has 16 amino acids. J gave up 0 bases and V 7 bases, and 6 bases lay outside the gene matches. The CDR3 loop is CASTRVAGGSYNEQFF. DNA of the CDR3: TGTGCCAGCACCAGAGTAGCGGGGGGCTCCTACAATGAGCAGTTCTTC.

This clonotype was observed a handful of times. This chain links TRBV7-9 with TRBJ2-1; D unclear. Between the trimmed V and J ends, which lost 3 bases and 8 bases, there was a span of 8 bases. Germline V gene lookup returns CDR1 SEHNR and CDR2 FQNEAQ (reference sequence). CDR3 length equals 12 residues. In DNA form, the CDR3 reads TGTGCCAGCAGCTTCTCTAACTATGAGCAGTTCTTC. Amino acid sequence: CASSFSNYEQFF.

V and J are TRBV10-2 and TRBJ1-6; D is perhaps TRBD1 (5 bases). V was shortened by 0 bases and J by 3 bases, with 9 bases between the two germline ends. The V gene's germline CDR1 is WSHSY and CDR2 SAAADI. The CDR3 extends over 16 amino acids. CDR3 protein: CASSESGPNYNSPLHF. CDR3 nucleotides: TGCGCCAGCAGTGAGTCGGGGCCCAACTATAATTCACCCCTCCACTTT.

This clonotype was observed a few times. CDR3 sequence: CASSQTSGLINEQFF. As DNA, the CDR3 is TGTGCCAGCAGCCAGACTAGCGGGTTAATCAATGAGCAGTTCTTC. The gene calls are TRBV9 and TRBJ2-1; 10 bases are shared with TRBD2. There are 15 residues in the CDR3. Germline CDR1 and CDR2: SGDLS and YYNGEE. J gave up 6 bases and V 4 bases, and 7 bases lay outside the gene matches. Full variable domain (remainder filled in from reference TRBV9 and TRBJ2-1): DSGVTQTPKHLITATGQRVTLRCSPRSGDLSVYWYQQSLDQGLQFLIQYYNGEERAKGNILERFSAQQFPDLHSELNLSSLELGDSALYFCASSQTSGLINEQFFGPGTRLTVL.